These 2 T cell receptor beta chains came from one sample sequenced in a study of T cells after somatic rescue of genetic block. The method was immunoSEQ multiplex PCR; TCRdb's version includes in-frame clones alone and lacks a portion of them. The sample shows about 88,000 clones, about 87% of them seen only once. The sequencing input was peripheral blood mononuclear cells (PBMCs). All receptors come from a woman aged 18-29 years.

This chain links TRBV27 with TRBJ2-3; D is unresolved. The CDR3 is 13 amino acids. Germline CDR1 reads MNHEY; CDR2 reads SMNVEV (reference sequence). The V gene lost 3 bases and the J gene lost 3 bases, with 7 bases spanning the gap. This chain's CDR3 is CASSFARTDTQYF. CDR3 bases: TGTGCCAGCAGTTTCGCGAGGACAGATACGCAGTATTTT.

The chain combines TRBV7-9 with TRBJ2-7; D might be TRBD1 (5 bases). The CDR3 sequence is 16 residues long. Germline CDR1 is SEHNR and CDR2 is FQNEAQ (reference sequence). The V gene lost 5 bases and the J gene lost 2 bases, with 19 bases spanning the gap. The CDR3 DNA sequence: TGTGCCAGCAGCCGTAATACAGGCCTCCGCCCCTACGAGCAGTACTTC. It codes for CASSRNTGLRPYEQYF.